These 9 T cell receptor beta chains were sequenced from one sample in a study of shared clonotypes between healthy human individuals. Produced via immunoSEQ multiplex PCR; TCRdb's table is partial and in-frame only. Of millions of clones in the sample, more than 90% were seen once. The sample comprised naive CD4+ T cells sorted from blood. Subset meaning: CD45RA+ positively selected. All receptors derive from a man in his late teens or twenties in good health.

The chain carries TRBV14 and TRBJ1-1; D is unresolved. This CDR3 is 13 amino acids long. Germline V gene lookup returns CDR1 SGHDN and CDR2 FVKESK. Trimming removed 3 bases at V and 5 bases at J, with 10 bases between. The CDR3 region has the DNA TGTGCCAGCAGCCATTACAAGGGAACTGAAGCTTTCTTT. Amino acids: CASSHYKGTEAFF.

As regards this clone: In the same sample, other DNA sequences code for this CDR3. The rearrangement uses TRBV9 and TRBJ1-5, with D maybe TRBD1 (6 bases). The CDR3 is 14 amino acids. Germline CDR1 is SGDLS and CDR2 is YYNGEE. V was cut by 0 bases and J by 4 bases, with 8 bases left in between. The CDR3 DNA is TGTGCCAGCAGCGTAGAGGACAGTAATCAGCCCCAGCATTTT. It translates to CASSVEDSNQPQHF.

The J gene is TRBJ2-1, the V gene TRBV2; D is unresolved. Trimming took off 6 bases at V and 3 bases at J, with 12 bases between the two ends. The CDR3 runs 14 residues. Germline V lookup: CDR1 SNHLY, CDR2 FYNNEI. The CDR3 here is CASRVGPLYNEQFF. In DNA form, the CDR3 reads TGTGCCAGCAGGGTCGGACCCCTCTACAATGAGCAGTTCTTC.

This clone occurred a few times. Additional DNA sequences in this sample encode the identical CDR3. The CDR3 loop reads CASSLNTEAFF. CDR3 nucleotide sequence: TGTGCCAGCAGCTTGAACACTGAAGCTTTCTTT. V usage is TRBV5-4 and J usage is TRBJ1-1; D is unclear. This CDR3 is 11 amino acids long. V lost 1 base and J lost 2, with 0 bases in between. In germline, CDR1 is SGHNT, CDR2 YYREEE (reference sequence).

Concerning this clone itself: A junction end diverges from the germline sequence, so it may reflect a read error. The rearrangement joins TRBV28 to TRBJ2-7; no clear D. The germline gives CDR1 MDHEN, CDR2 SYDVKM. The CDR3 is made up of 14 amino acids. The CDR3 DNA reads as TGTGCCAGCTGTTTGCCAGGTTCTATCTACGAGCAGTACTTC. Protein: CASCLPGSIYEQYF. The complete variable domain, with remaining parts taken from reference TRBV28 and TRBJ2-7, reads DVKVTQSSRYLVKRTGEKVFLECVQDMDHENMFWYRQDPGLGLRLIYFSYDVKMKEKGDIPEGYSVSREKKERFSLILESASTNQTSMYLCASCLPGSIYEQYFGPGTRLTVT.

A note on this clone: The same CDR3 also results from other DNA sequences found in this sample. V is TRBV30 and J is TRBJ1-4; the D gene is possibly TRBD1 (6 bases). The V gene lost 0 bases and the J gene lost 8 bases, with 10 bases spanning the gap. Germline assignment: CDR1 GTSNPN and CDR2 SVGIG (reference sequence). The CDR3 has 13 amino acids. In nucleotides, the CDR3 is TGTGCCTGGAGTGTACAGGGCGGGGAAAAACTGTTTTTT. Translating it yields CAWSVQGGEKLFF. Combining the CDR3 with reference TRBV30 and TRBJ1-4 gives the whole variable domain SQTIHQWPATLVQPVGSPLSLECTVEGTSNPNLYWYRQAAGRGLQLLFYSVGIGQISSEVPQNLSASRPQDRQFILSSKKLLLSDSGFYLCAWSVQGGEKLFFGSGTQLSVL.

This chain links TRBV11-3 with TRBJ2-3, with TRBD1 matching over 9 bases. Trimming at V came to 5 bases and at J to 5 bases, leaving 5 bases not matched to a gene. The length of the CDR3 is 14 residues. The V gene's germline CDR1 is SGHNT and CDR2 YENEEA. The CDR3 loop reads CASSPQTGGDTQYF. The CDR3 DNA sequence: TGTGCCAGCAGCCCCCAGACAGGGGGAGATACGCAGTATTTT.

This chain connects TRBV2 to TRBJ2-7; no clear D gene. Germline-derived CDR1 and CDR2 are SNHLY and FYNNEI. Trimming removed 5 bases at V and 4 bases at J, with 9 bases between. CDR3 size: 12 residues. The CDR3 DNA sequence: TGTGCCAGCAGTTTATTGGTTTACGAGCAGTACTTC. Its translation is CASSLLVYEQYF. The whole variable domain, filled in from reference TRBV2 and TRBJ2-7, reads EPEVTQTPSHQVTQMGQEVILRCVPISNHLYFYWYRQILGQKVEFLVSFYNNEISEKSEIFDDQFSVERPDGSNFTLKIRSTKLEDSAMYFCASSLLVYEQYFGPGTRLTVT.

In DNA, the CDR3 is TGTGCCTGGAGTGTATTTACCGATGGCTACACCTTC. It codes for CAWSVFTDGYTF. The chain is built from TRBV30 and TRBJ1-2; no definite D call. Trimming took off 0 bases at V and 6 bases at J, with 8 bases between the two ends. The CDR3 runs 12 residues. In germline, CDR1 is GTSNPN, CDR2 SVGIG (reference sequence).